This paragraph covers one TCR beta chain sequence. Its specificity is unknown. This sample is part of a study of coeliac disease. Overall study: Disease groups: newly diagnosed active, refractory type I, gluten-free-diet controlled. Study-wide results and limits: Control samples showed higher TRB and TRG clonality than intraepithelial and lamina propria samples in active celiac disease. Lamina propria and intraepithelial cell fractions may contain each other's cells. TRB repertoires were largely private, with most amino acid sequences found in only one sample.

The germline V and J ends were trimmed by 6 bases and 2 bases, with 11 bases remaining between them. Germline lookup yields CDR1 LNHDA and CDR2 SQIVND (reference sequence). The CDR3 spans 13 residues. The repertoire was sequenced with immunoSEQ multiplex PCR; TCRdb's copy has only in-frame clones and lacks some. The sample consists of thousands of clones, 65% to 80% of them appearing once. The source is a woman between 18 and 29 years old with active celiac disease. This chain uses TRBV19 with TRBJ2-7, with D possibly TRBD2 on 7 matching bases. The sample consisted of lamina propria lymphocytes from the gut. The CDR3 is CASRRGGAYEQYF. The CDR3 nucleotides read TGTGCCAGTAGAAGGGGGGGGGCCTACGAGCAGTACTTC.